These 5 T cell receptor beta chains originate from one sample sequenced in a study of beta chain features in type 1 diabetes. Reverse transcribing all isolated RNA meant expressed TCRB transcripts were sequenced. TCRdb's copy holds only in-frame clones and misses some; the assay was immunoSEQ multiplex PCR. The table shows 900,000 or so clones, with 15% to 20% occurring only once. The specimen was naive CD4+ T cells from blood. The source is a woman aged 18 to 35 in good health.

The chain links TRBV28 to TRBJ1-3; tentatively, D is TRBD1 (6 bases). Germline V gene data show CDR1 as MDHEN and CDR2 as SYDVKM. The CDR3 is 11 residues long. The V end lost 4 bases, the J end lost 9 bases, and 7 bases lay between the germline ends. The CDR3 region has the DNA TGTGCCAGCAGTTCAGGGGTCACCATATATTTT. This encodes CASSSGVTIYF.

This clone turned up a few times. The chain combines TRBV19 with TRBJ2-7; D might be TRBD2 (5 bases). Germline V gives CDR1 LNHDA, CDR2 SQIVND (reference sequence). The CDR3 extends over 14 amino acids. Deletions cut 3 bases from V and 6 bases from J, with 15 bases between. The CDR3 loop reads CASSIVRGALEQYF. The CDR3 region has the DNA TGTGCCAGTAGTATCGTCCGGGGAGCGCTCGAGCAGTACTTC.

The genes are TRBV7-3 and TRBJ2-5; D not resolved. V was trimmed by 5 bases and J by 3 bases, leaving 16 bases between them. CDR3 length: 15 amino acids. Germline V lookup: CDR1 SGHTA, CDR2 FQGTGA. CDR3 protein: CASSLQPGREETQYF. The CDR3 DNA follows: TGTGCCAGCAGCCTCCAACCTGGGCGTGAAGAGACCCAGTACTTC.

Comments on this clone: An end of the junction does not agree with germline; a read error may underlie this. The chain links TRBV7-9 to TRBJ2-3; D is uncertain. The length of the CDR3 is 14 residues. Germline V gene lookup returns CDR1 SEHNR and CDR2 FQNEAQ (reference sequence). The CDR3 DNA reads TGTGCCAGCAGCTTAGCGCTAAGTACAGAGACGCAGTATTTT. Translation: CASSLALSTETQYF. The variable domain in full, completed from reference TRBV7-9 and TRBJ2-3, reads DTGVSQNPRHKITKRGQNVTFRCDPISEHNRLYWYRQTLGQGPEFLTYFQNEAQLEKSRLLSDRFSAERPKGSFSTLEIQRTEQGDSAMYLCASSLALSTETQYFGPGTRLTVL.

The chain links TRBV28 to TRBJ2-7, with TRBD2 identical over 8 bases. CDR3 length: 14 residues. Germline trimming cut 7 bases from V and 0 bases from J; bases unmatched to any gene: 5. The germline V gene has CDR1 MDHEN and CDR2 SYDVKM. This CDR3 is CASISGGSSYEQYF. The CDR3 coding sequence is TGTGCCAGCATTTCGGGAGGGAGCTCCTACGAGCAGTACTTC.